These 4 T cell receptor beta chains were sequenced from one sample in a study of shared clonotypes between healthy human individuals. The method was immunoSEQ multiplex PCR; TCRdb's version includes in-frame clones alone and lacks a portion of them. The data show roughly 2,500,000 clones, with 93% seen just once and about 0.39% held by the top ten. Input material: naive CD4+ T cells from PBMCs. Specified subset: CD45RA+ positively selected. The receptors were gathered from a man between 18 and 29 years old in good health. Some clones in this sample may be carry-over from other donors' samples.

In DNA form, the CDR3 reads TGTGCCAGCAGTTCACCCCCGACAGGGTTGGGAACTGAAGCTTTCTTT. This encodes CASSSPPTGLGTEAFF. The chain combines TRBV6-6 with TRBJ1-1, with 7 bases aligning to TRBD1. V shed 4 bases and J 5 bases; nucleotides not matched to a gene: 13. The CDR3 extends over 16 amino acids. CDR1 and CDR2 from the germline V gene are MNHNY and SVGAGI (reference sequence).

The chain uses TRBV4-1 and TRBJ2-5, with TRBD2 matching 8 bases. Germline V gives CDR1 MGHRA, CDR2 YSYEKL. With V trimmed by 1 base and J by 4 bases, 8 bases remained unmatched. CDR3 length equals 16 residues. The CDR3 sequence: CASSQAQTSGRETQYF. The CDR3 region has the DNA TGCGCCAGCAGCCAAGCCCAAACTAGCGGTAGAGAGACCCAGTACTTC.

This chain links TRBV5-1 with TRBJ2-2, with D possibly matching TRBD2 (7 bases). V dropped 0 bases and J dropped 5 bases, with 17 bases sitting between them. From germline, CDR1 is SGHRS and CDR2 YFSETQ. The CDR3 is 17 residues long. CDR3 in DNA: TGCGCCAGCAGCTTGGATTCCGGGGGCGGGAGTACCGGGGAGCTGTTTTTT. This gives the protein CASSLDSGGGSTGELFF.

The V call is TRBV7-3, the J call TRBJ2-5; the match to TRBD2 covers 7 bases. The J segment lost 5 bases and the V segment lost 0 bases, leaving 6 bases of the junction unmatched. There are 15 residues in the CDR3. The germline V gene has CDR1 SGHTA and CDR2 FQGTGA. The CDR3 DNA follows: TGTGCCAGCAGCTTAACGGCGACTAGCCCCGAGACCCAGTACTTC. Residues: CASSLTATSPETQYF.